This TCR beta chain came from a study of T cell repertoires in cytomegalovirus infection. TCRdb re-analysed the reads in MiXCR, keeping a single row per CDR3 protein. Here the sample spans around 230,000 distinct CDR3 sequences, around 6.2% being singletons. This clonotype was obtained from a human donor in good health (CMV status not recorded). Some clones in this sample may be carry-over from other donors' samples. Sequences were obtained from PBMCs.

CDR3 coding DNA: TGTGCCATCAGTGAGTCGTTTAGCGGGGGGGCACAAGATACGCAGTATTTT. It is translated as CAISESFSGGAQDTQYF. The V and J genes are TRBV10-3 and TRBJ2-3, with 11 bases fitting TRBD2. The CDR3 has 17 residues. Germline CDR1 is ENHRY and CDR2 is SYGVKD. V was clipped by 0 bases and J by 5 bases; unmatched bases: 7.